This T cell receptor beta chain was sequenced for a study of CD8 T cells in ankylosing spondylitis. General study findings and limits: Fewer than 10 highly homologous variants made up a TCR beta motif that seemed to typify ankylosing spondylitis blood. According to the report, clones linked to the disease were significantly enriched in matched synovial fluid samples taken from ankylosing spondylitis patients. With a CD8+ phenotype, disease-linked clones were relatively rare in peripheral blood. Earlier reports found some motif variants in synovial fluid and blood in reactive arthritis.

The V and J ends lost 6 bases and 7 bases, in that order; junction bases with no gene match: 8. This CDR3 has 14 residues. Per germline, CDR1 MNHNS and CDR2 SASEGT. On this clonotype itself: The antigen remains unidentified.

Making the TCR beta libraries involved quantitative 5'-RACE with molecular barcodes. Using its own MiXCR run on the 5' RACE reads, TCRdb lists one record per CDR3 protein. The sample carries about 420,000 distinct CDR3 sequences, about a fifth recorded once. The sequenced material came from blood, either unsorted or a sorted T cell fraction (not recorded which). The rearrangement uses TRBV6-1 and TRBJ1-5; TRBD1 matches at 8 bases. The sequence came from a male donor with ankylosing spondylitis. The CDR3 DNA is TGTGCCAGCAGAAGAGTAGCAGGGGGCCAGCCCCAGCATTTT. The encoded protein is CASRRVAGGQPQHF.